The clone carrying this TCR beta chain was detected ten times or more. The target antigen is unknown. This record belongs to a study of T cells in Graves' hyperthyroidism and ophthalmopathy. The study's findings and limits: Most clonotypes that expanded in the thyroid above 0.001 also showed up in blood.

With a duration under 2 months, the hyperthyroidism was newly diagnosed in patients aged 18 to 65. Not enrolled were patients with uncontrolled infection, other autoimmune disease, pregnancy or lactation. Roughly 10 ml of fresh peripheral blood supplied the PBMCs. The CDR3 regions of TCR beta were amplified from RNA transcripts. With the HTBI primer set, the TCR CDR3 went through a first round of RT-PCR. TCRdb recomputed calls from the multiplex PCR reads with MiXCR, one row per CDR3 protein. The sample includes about 420,000 distinct CDR3 sequences, 15% to 18% of them seen just once. CDR3 length equals 14 residues. Trimming removed 6 bases from V and 0 bases from J, with 12 bases in between. The germline V gene has CDR1 SNHLY and CDR2 FYNNEI.

The V gene is TRBV2, the J gene TRBJ2-7, with a tentative D call TRBD2 (5 bases). This sequence originates from a woman aged 18-30 years with Graves' hyperthyroidism. Sequencing used blood. CDR3 protein: CASRSGSSSYEQYF. As DNA, the CDR3 is TGTGCCAGCAGGTCGGGGTCCAGCTCCTACGAGCAGTACTTC.